A single T cell receptor (beta chain) is shown here with its context. The sample originates from a study of blood T cell repertoires in COVID-19. Everyone who took part was roughly 18 to 100 years old, and they came from 20 to 25 US areas. The recovered donors of Cohort 3 showed two negative PCRs, clearance, or symptom resolution. The germline gives CDR1 MGHRA, CDR2 YSYEKL. Trimming took 0 bases from V and 7 from J, leaving 9 bases between them. The CDR3 length is 13 residues. Sequencing used immunoSEQ multiplex PCR; TCRdb keeps in-frame clones, though not all of them. The sample records some 110,000 clones, over 80% being singletons.

The chain carries TRBV4-1 and TRBJ1-2; no firm D call. The receptor's source is a woman in her twenties or thirties who had recovered from COVID-19. The sample taken for sequencing was PBMCs or T cells enriched from blood (not recorded which). CDR3 sequence reads: CASSQEVQVGYTF. The CDR3, as DNA: TGCGCCAGCAGCCAAGAGGTTCAGGTTGGCTACACCTTC.